One sample yielded the 5 T cell receptor beta chains listed below, sequenced in a study of metastatic and nonmetastatic thyroid tumors. With MiXCR, TCRdb called clones anew from the PCR reads. The sample contains 84,000 or so clones, 7.5% to 9% of which appear only once. The entire patient cohort was treatment-naive prior to thyroid surgery. The specimen was blood. The receptor set was obtained from a female donor with papillary thyroid cancer or a benign thyroid nodule (not recorded which). Some clones in this sample may be carry-over from other donors' samples.

The chain carries TRBV3-1 and TRBJ2-5, with TRBD2 as a possible D gene (6 bases). The CDR3 totals 15 residues. V lost 0 bases, J lost 5 bases, and 13 bases lay in between. From germline, CDR1 is LGHDT and CDR2 YNNKEL (reference sequence). The CDR3 DNA sequence: TGTGCCAGCAGCCAAGAACAACTAGCCAGGGAGACCCAGTACTTC. It is translated as CASSQEQLARETQYF.

In this sample, this clone turned up a few times. A read error may be the cause here, since a much bigger clone is one base away. The chain employs TRBV10-2 and TRBJ2-3; 12 positions match TRBD2. The germline V gene has CDR1 WSHSY and CDR2 SAAADI. This CDR3 has 14 amino acids. Trimming took 6 bases from V and 6 from J; bases not matched to a gene: 4. CDR3 residues: CASSPLAGGDTQYF. The CDR3 nucleotides are TGCGCCAGCAGCCCACTAGCGGGGGGCGATACGCAGTATTTT.

This clone appeared many times. This chain joins TRBV14 and TRBJ2-2; D is unclear. This CDR3 has 13 residues. The V and J ends lost 0 bases and 7 bases respectively, with 6 bases between them. Germline assignment: CDR1 SGHDN and CDR2 FVKESK. The CDR3 bases are TGTGCCAGCAGCCAAGACTACGGCGGGGAGCTGTTTTTT. It codes for CASSQDYGGELFF.

This clone was seen many times. Other DNA sequences in this specimen translate into the identical CDR3. This chain uses TRBV6-4 with TRBJ2-1; TRBD2 agrees at 14 bases. V lost 5 bases to trimming and J lost 7 bases; unmatched junction nucleotides: 4. Germline assignment: CDR1 MRHNA and CDR2 SNTAGT. The CDR3 spans 15 residues. CDR3 loop: CASSPGTSGGNEQFF. CDR3 in DNA: TGTGCCAGCAGTCCCGGGACTAGCGGGGGAAATGAGCAGTTCTTC.

This clone has at least ten counts. V usage is TRBV6-1 and J usage is TRBJ2-7; TRBD2 matches at 8 bases. CDR1 MNHNS and CDR2 SASEGT come from the germline V gene. The CDR3 has 14 amino acids. The ends lost 7 bases at V and 3 bases at J; junction bases unmatched: 8. The CDR3 DNA follows: TGTGCCAGCACGTGGCGCGGGGGGTACTACGAGCAGTACTTC. Its translation: CASTWRGGYYEQYF.